The T cell receptor (beta chain) under discussion was sequenced for a study of technical replicates of blood from several donors. Assay: immunoSEQ multiplex PCR; the TCRdb copy retains only in-frame clones and omits some. The data show roughly 69,000 clones, 95% to 97% seen once. The receptor comes from a human donor in good health. The sample consisted of T cells isolated from PBMCs.

As DNA, the CDR3 is TGTGCCAGCAGCGTAGGAATTGTTCGGGAGGTCATGGAGACCCAGTACTTC. Translated, it gives CASSVGIVREVMETQYF. The rearrangement uses TRBV9 and TRBJ2-5, with 7 bases fitting TRBD2. The ends lost 0 bases at V and 5 bases at J; junction bases unmatched: 13. The CDR3 totals 17 residues. Germline V gene sequence: CDR1 SGDLS, CDR2 YYNGEE.